Below, 19 T cell receptor beta chains from the same sample are listed, as sequenced in a study of T cell responses to AZD1222 COVID-19 vaccine (dated by TCRdb to 2020 to 2022). This specimen's time point label, per the study, means: baseline before first vaccination. Libraries were made using the immunoSEQ multiplex PCR assay. TCRdb's version of the immuneACCESS table is confined to in-frame rearrangements and falls short of the full clone set. An unresolved V gene accounts for under half of the shortfall where checked; the remainder is of unknown origin. The sample yields about 110,000 clones; under 95% were counted once. The ten biggest clones cover 22% of the sample. Sequencing was performed on peripheral blood, taken on day 0 of AZD1222 vaccination. These receptors were collected from an adult in good health.

The rearrangement uses TRBV2 and TRBJ1-1, with TRBD1 matching 7 bases. Trimming at V came to 7 bases and at J to 3 bases, leaving 8 bases not matched to a gene. The CDR3 loop spans 14 amino acids. Germline CDR1 is SNHLY and CDR2 is FYNNEI. In nucleotides, the CDR3 is TGTGCCAGCATTGAGACAGGGATTGACACTGAAGCTTTCTTT. Translation: CASIETGIDTEAFF.

The gene calls are TRBV6-5 and TRBJ1-2; TRBD1 might be the D (6 bases). From germline, CDR1 is MNHEY and CDR2 SVGAGI. With 3 bases removed from V and 4 bases from J, the gap between germline ends came to 12 bases. CDR3 size: 14 residues. The DNA of the CDR3 is TGTGCCAGCAGTTATGACAGACAGGCCTATGGCTACACCTTC. Amino acid sequence: CASSYDRQAYGYTF.

The rearrangement uses TRBV6-2 or TRBV6-3 and TRBJ2-3; possibly TRBD2 for D (5 bases). The CDR3 has 18 residues. V lost 0 bases, J lost 0 bases, and 16 bases lay in between. The germline CDR1 and CDR2 sequences are MNHEY and SVGEGT. CDR3 in amino acids: CASSYSSRLSASTDTQYF. CDR3 DNA: TGTGCCAGCAGTTACTCTTCTAGACTATCGGCTAGCACAGATACGCAGTATTTT.

The chain has TRBV27 and TRBJ1-5; 7 bases are shared with TRBD1. Unmatched junction bases numbered 8, after V lost 6 bases and J lost 6 bases. Per germline, CDR1 MNHEY and CDR2 SMNVEV (reference sequence). The CDR3 covers 14 residues. The CDR3 DNA sequence: TGTGCCAGCAGGGGCAGGGGGATTAGTCAGCCCCAGCATTTT. It translates to CASRGRGISQPQHF.

V usage is TRBV7-6 and J usage is TRBJ2-1, with 11 bases identical to TRBD1. With 4 bases clipped from V and 10 bases from J, the junction kept 12 bases outside the gene matches. The V gene's germline CDR1 is SGHVS and CDR2 FNYEAQ. The CDR3 is 16 amino acids. The CDR3 here is CASSSSRTGGSREQFF. The DNA of the CDR3 is TGTGCCAGCAGCTCAAGCCGGACAGGGGGCTCAAGGGAGCAGTTCTTC.

This clone was counted only a few times. The V gene is TRBV2, the J gene TRBJ2-1, with TRBD2 matching over 8 bases. The CDR3 extends over 14 amino acids. Germline V gene lookup returns CDR1 SNHLY and CDR2 FYNNEI. J gave up 8 bases and V 2 bases, and 5 bases lay outside the gene matches. In DNA, the CDR3 is TGTGCCAGCAGTGAATCGGGGGGGCGGGATGAGCAGTTCTTC. This translates into CASSESGGRDEQFF.

The rearrangement links TRBV18 to TRBJ1-1, with D possibly matching TRBD1 (6 bases). The germline V gene has CDR1 KGHSH and CDR2 LQKENI. This CDR3 is built from 16 residues. Trimming shortened V by 5 bases and J by 1 base, and 17 bases separated the two germline ends. The CDR3 DNA sequence: TGTGCCAGCTCAGCGCGACAGGATCGGGGGAACACTGAAGCTTTCTTT. Protein sequence: CASSARQDRGNTEAFF. Drawing the rest from reference TRBV18 and TRBJ1-1, the complete variable domain is NAGVMQNPRHLVRRRGQEARLRCSPMKGHSHVYWYRQLPEEGLKFMVYLQKENIIDESGMPKERFSAEFPKEGPSILRIQQVVRGDSAAYFCASSARQDRGNTEAFFGQGTRLTVV.

A single count supports this clone. V and J are TRBV21-1 and TRBJ2-3. TRBV21-1 is described as a pseudogene. The CDR3 consists of 16 residues. The CDR3 DNA reads as TGTGCCAGCAGCAAAGAGGGCGTCAGGTCCACAGATACGCAGTATTTT. It translates to CASSKEGVRSTDTQYF.

V usage is TRBV6-5 and J usage is TRBJ2-2; 7 bases fit TRBD2. The trim removed 7 bases at V and 7 bases at J, leaving 9 bases unmatched. The CDR3 has 14 residues. CDR1 and CDR2 (germline): MNHEY, SVGAGI. The CDR3 loop reads CASTWASGVGELFF. CDR3 in DNA: TGTGCCAGCACGTGGGCTAGCGGTGTCGGGGAGCTGTTTTTT.

The V and J genes are TRBV23-1 and TRBJ2-7, with D uncertain. TRBV23-1 is recorded as an ORF, its role being uncertain. The CDR3 has 15 amino acids. The DNA of the CDR3 is TGCGGAAACAGCCTTGGTGAGACACTCTCCTACGAGCAGTACTTC. It yields the protein CGNSLGETLSYEQYF.

On this clone itself: Within the sample, other DNA sequences also encode this same CDR3. The chain recombines TRBV10-2 with TRBJ2-7; no clear D. This CDR3 comprises 12 residues. The V gene lost 4 bases and the J gene lost 4 bases, with 8 bases spanning the gap. In germline, CDR1 is WSHSY, CDR2 SAAADI. This CDR3 reads CASSVTEYEQYF. For the CDR3, the DNA is TGCGCCAGCAGTGTCACAGAGTACGAGCAGTACTTC.

This chain joins TRBV7-2 and TRBJ2-2, with 7 positions matching TRBD2. The germline gives CDR1 SGHTA, CDR2 FQGNSA. V shed 3 bases, J shed 3 bases, and the junction held 4 bases outside the gene matches. CDR3 length equals 15 residues. The CDR3 here is CASSLVLADTGELFF. The CDR3 nucleotides are TGTGCCAGCAGCTTGGTGCTAGCGGACACCGGGGAGCTGTTTTTT.

This chain joins TRBV5-4 and TRBJ1-5; D is unclear. V was shortened by 1 base and J by 2 bases, with 7 bases between the two germline ends. The CDR3 is made up of 14 amino acids. Germline loops: CDR1 SGHNT, CDR2 YYREEE (reference sequence). CDR3 residues: CASSLRGGNQPQHF. The CDR3 nucleotides read TGTGCCAGCAGCTTGCGTGGGGGCAATCAGCCCCAGCATTTT. The complete variable domain, with remaining parts taken from reference TRBV5-4 and TRBJ1-5, reads ETGVTQSPTHLIKTRGQQVTLRCSSQSGHNTVSWYQQALGQGPQFIFQYYREEENGRGNFPPRFSGLQFPNYSSELNVNALELDDSALYLCASSLRGGNQPQHFGDGTRLSIL.

The V call is TRBV5-3, the J call TRBJ1-5; 7 nucleotides match TRBD1. TRBV5-3 is recorded as an ORF, its role being uncertain. The CDR3 spans 13 residues. The V segment lost 10 bases and the J segment 4 bases; nucleotides outside the gene matches: 8. The CDR3 sequence is CAHGAGGNQPQHF. In DNA form, the CDR3 reads TGTGCCCATGGGGCAGGGGGAAATCAGCCCCAGCATTTT.

This clone was detected once. The chain combines TRBV5-4 with TRBJ2-2; tentative D call: TRBD1 (6 bases). CDR1 and CDR2 from the germline V gene are SGHNT and YYREEE (reference sequence). This CDR3 has 15 amino acids. V was trimmed by 4 bases and J by 0 bases, leaving 10 bases between them. CDR3 DNA sequence: TGTGCCAGCAGCACCGGGACATCGAACACCGGGGAGCTGTTTTTT. Translated, it gives CASSTGTSNTGELFF.

In its sample, this clone was seen once. This chain links TRBV7-2 with TRBJ2-2, with no clear D. The CDR3 totals 17 residues. The V end lost 0 bases, the J end lost 5 bases, and 16 bases lay between the germline ends. Per the germline V gene, CDR1 is SGHTA and CDR2 is FQGNSA. CDR3 nucleotide sequence: TGTGCCAGCAGCTTAGCGCTCGGGCAGGCGTTGACCGGGGAGCTGTTTTTT. This sequence encodes CASSLALGQALTGELFF. Complete variable domain (other parts from reference TRBV7-2 and TRBJ2-2): GAGVSQSPSNKVTEKGKDVELRCDPISGHTALYWYRQSLGQGLEFLIYFQGNSAPDKSGLPSDRFSAERTGGSVSTLTIQRTQQEDSAVYLCASSLALGQALTGELFFGEGSRLTVL.

The chain links TRBV6-1 to TRBJ1-4; D not resolved. The CDR3 loop spans 15 amino acids. The V and J ends lost 0 bases and 2 bases respectively, with 7 bases between them. Germline V gene lookup returns CDR1 MNHNS and CDR2 SASEGT. This chain's CDR3 is CASSEALGTNEKLFF. CDR3 DNA sequence: TGTGCCAGCAGTGAAGCCCTGGGGACTAATGAAAAACTGTTTTTT.

The genes are TRBV15 and TRBJ2-5; D gene ambiguous. The ends were cut back, 8 bases at V and 5 bases at J, with 12 bases in the middle. The CDR3 is 12 amino acids. Germline loops: CDR1 LNHNV, CDR2 YYDKDF (reference sequence). The CDR3 coding sequence is TGTGCCACCTCCCCGGGCTGGGAGACCCAGTACTTC. As protein: CATSPGWETQYF. Supplemented by reference TRBV15 and TRBJ2-5, the full variable domain reads DAMVIQNPRYQVTQFGKPVTLSCSQTLNHNVMYWYQQKSSQAPKLLFHYYDKDFNNEADTPDNFQSRRPNTSFCFLDIRSPGLGDTAMYLCATSPGWETQYFGPGTRLLVL.

V is TRBV28 and J is TRBJ1-5; D gene unclear. The CDR3 has 14 amino acids. CDR1 is MDHEN, CDR2 SYDVKM, per germline. Trimming cost V 6 bases and J 2 bases, with 11 bases left between them. This CDR3 is CASSQSAGNQPQHF. The CDR3 bases are TGTGCCAGCAGCCAATCAGCAGGCAATCAGCCCCAGCATTTT. The variable domain in full, with the rest retrieved from reference TRBV28 and TRBJ1-5, is DVKVTQSSRYLVKRTGEKVFLECVQDMDHENMFWYRQDPGLGLRLIYFSYDVKMKEKGDIPEGYSVSREKKERFSLILESASTNQTSMYLCASSQSAGNQPQHFGDGTRLSIL.